This TCR beta chain was retrieved from a study of blood T cell repertoires in COVID-19. Libraries were prepared by immunoSEQ multiplex PCR; TCRdb keeps only in-frame clonotypes and omits some of them. The table shows some 450,000 clones, with roughly 88% occurring only once. In germline, CDR1 is LNHDA, CDR2 SQIVND (reference sequence). This CDR3 contains 16 residues. J lost 0 bases, V lost 7 bases, and 9 bases had no gene match. Specimen: peripheral blood. The V call is TRBV19, the J call TRBJ2-1; 7 bases agree with TRBD1. The TCR sequence derives from a woman between 50 and 59 years old with COVID-19, enrolled during active disease. CDR3 protein: CASKGGQLSSYNEQFF. CDR3 nucleotides: TGTGCCAGTAAAGGGGGACAGTTAAGCTCCTACAATGAGCAGTTCTTC.